What follows are 26 T cell receptor beta chains derived from one specimen sequenced in a study of T-cell reconstitution after alpha-beta-depleted transplantation in children (dated by TCRdb to the mid-2010s). Preparation of the library involved PCR. The instrument given in TCRdb is Illumina HiSeq 2500. TCR libraries were prepared with molecular barcoding, using unique molecular identifiers to normalize TCRbeta repertoire quantification. Clones were called with MiXCR by TCRdb after fastp trimmed the public reads at Q25, and only in-frame beta chains were retained. Rows with one shared CDR3 protein collapse into an entry with the most common genes and DNA. The table for this sample lists around 76,000 distinct CDR3 sequences; 15% to 20% of them were counted only once. Together, the top ten hold 51% of the sample. The treatment or condition label corresponds to: allogeneic hematopoietic cell transplantation with graft depleted of TCRalphabeta T cells and CD19 B cells.

Sample: PBMCs, mostly from graft donor cells, taken 360 days after TCRalphabeta/CD19-depleted stem cell transplant. These receptors all come from a male patient aged 2 to 9 who had a stem cell transplant for acute lymphoblastic leukemia, so the T cells may come from the graft donor.

This sequence joins TRBV28 and TRBJ2-3; D perhaps matches TRBD1 (5 bases). V dropped 2 bases and J dropped 5 bases, with 20 bases sitting between them. The germline V gene encodes CDR1 MDHEN and CDR2 SYDVKM. The CDR3 contains 17 residues. CDR3 region: CASSLRATVLYVDTQYF. The CDR3 DNA reads TGTGCCAGCAGTTTAAGGGCGACAGTATTATATGTAGATACGCAGTATTTT.

There are a few counts of this clonotype. V usage is TRBV7-9 and J usage is TRBJ1-2; D remains unclear. The CDR3 sequence is 13 residues long. V lost 4 bases and J 4 bases, leaving 10 bases between the germline ends. Germline CDR1 and CDR2: SEHNR and FQNEAQ (reference sequence). CDR3: CASSSRGGYGYTF. The CDR3 region has the DNA TGTGCCAGCAGCTCGCGGGGTGGCTATGGCTACACCTTC.

This clonotype was counted ten times or more. The chain combines TRBV30 with TRBJ2-5; D unclear. The V and J ends lost 3 bases and 5 bases respectively, with 10 bases between them. In germline, CDR1 is GTSNPN, CDR2 SVGIG (reference sequence). CDR3 length: 12 residues. CDR3 sequence: CAWSLARETQYF. CDR3 nucleotides: TGTGCCTGGAGCCTGGCTCGTGAGACCCAGTACTTC.

There are a few counts of this clonotype. The chain carries TRBV7-9 and TRBJ1-5, with D hard to call. This CDR3 contains 12 residues. CDR1 and CDR2 from the germline V gene are SEHNR and FQNEAQ (reference sequence). Trimming pared 3 bases from V and 3 bases from J, leaving 3 bases between. CDR3 sequence reads: CASSLDNQPQHF. The CDR3 DNA reads TGTGCCAGCAGCTTGGACAATCAGCCCCAGCATTTT.

This clonotype was detected many times. V usage is TRBV29-1 and J usage is TRBJ2-3; TRBD2 matches at 10 bases. This CDR3 is 17 amino acids long. CDR1 SQVTM and CDR2 ANQGSEA come from the germline V gene. The V and J ends lost 2 bases and 4 bases, in that order; junction bases with no gene match: 12. The CDR3 coding sequence is TGCAGCGTTGAATCAGGACTAGCGGAGTCGTACCCAGATACGCAGTATTTT. Protein: CSVESGLAESYPDTQYF.

This clonotype was seen many times. This chain joins TRBV10-3 and TRBJ2-7; TRBD1 matches at 12 bases. The CDR3 is made up of 15 amino acids. In germline, CDR1 is ENHRY, CDR2 SYGVKD. After removal of 1 base from V and 6 bases from J, the junction contained 4 bases not matched to a gene. In nucleotides, the CDR3 is TGTGCCATCAGTGAGTTCGGGACAGGGGGCTTCGAGCAGTACTTC. Its protein product is CAISEFGTGGFEQYF.

The V call is TRBV11-1, the J call TRBJ2-1; TRBD2 agrees at 11 bases. Germline loops: CDR1 SGHAT, CDR2 FQDESV (reference sequence). CDR3 length: 20 residues. The trim removed 5 bases at V and 4 bases at J, leaving 19 bases unmatched. CDR3 sequence (DNA): TGTGCCAGCAGCCAACCTTTTAGCGGGAGGGGAGTTTCGGGGTACAATGAGCAGTTCTTC. Protein product: CASSQPFSGRGVSGYNEQFF.

This clonotype turned up a few times. The chain couples TRBV3-1 to TRBJ2-4, with 7 bases that match TRBD1. Germline V gene lookup returns CDR1 LGHDT and CDR2 YNNKEL (reference sequence). The trim removed 4 bases at V and 4 bases at J, leaving 4 bases unmatched. The CDR3 runs to 14 residues. CDR3 in DNA: TGTGCCAGCAGCCGCAGGACAGGAAAAAACATTCAGTACTTC. It yields the protein CASSRRTGKNIQYF.

The chain couples TRBV4-1 to TRBJ1-2; D unresolved. From germline, CDR1 is MGHRA and CDR2 YSYEKL. The CDR3 loop spans 15 amino acids. Trimming took 1 base from V and 4 from J, leaving 13 bases between them. CDR3 residues: CASSQGHLPLYGYTF. In DNA form, the CDR3 reads TGCGCCAGCAGCCAAGGACACCTCCCCCTCTATGGCTACACCTTC.

In DNA, the CDR3 is TGCAGCGCCGTGGGGACTAGCGTTAAGGAGGTTGCCAAAAACATTCAGTACTTC. Translated: CSAVGTSVKEVAKNIQYF. The J gene is TRBJ2-4, the V gene TRBV29-1, with 10 nucleotides matching TRBD2. V dropped 7 bases and J dropped 1; count of bases not matched to a gene: 16. This CDR3 spans 18 amino acids. Germline CDR1 and CDR2: SQVTM and ANQGSEA.

V usage is TRBV5-1 and J usage is TRBJ2-6, with D possibly TRBD2 on 6 matching bases. Germline lookup yields CDR1 SGHRS and CDR2 YFSETQ. Trimming left V 0 bases short and J 0 bases short, with 7 bases between. This CDR3 contains 16 residues. CDR3 in amino acids: CASSLGGLSGANVLTF. The CDR3 region has the DNA TGCGCCAGCAGCTTGGGGGGACTCTCTGGGGCCAACGTCCTGACTTTC.

In its sample, this clonotype was seen many times. The V call is TRBV29-1, the J call TRBJ2-3, with D tentatively TRBD2 (6 bases). The V gene lost 6 bases and the J gene lost 5 bases, with 15 bases spanning the gap. The CDR3 is 13 residues long. Per germline, CDR1 SQVTM and CDR2 ANQGSEA. CDR3 DNA sequence: TGCAGCGTGGCCGAACTAGCTGGAGATACGCAGTATTTT. Amino acid sequence: CSVAELAGDTQYF.

The chain has TRBV5-1 and TRBJ2-7; D could derive from TRBD1 or TRBD2 (6 bases each). The CDR3 sequence is 13 residues long. Looked up from germline, CDR1 is SGHRS and CDR2 is YFSETQ. V was trimmed by 5 bases and J by 2 bases, leaving 11 bases between them. CDR3 sequence (DNA): TGCGCCAGCAGTCCGGGGGCTGCCTACGAGCAGTACTTC. Translation: CASSPGAAYEQYF.

This clonotype was recorded many times. The V gene is TRBV11-2, the J gene TRBJ2-6, with 7 bases fitting TRBD1. The CDR3 is 17 residues long. J was trimmed by 2 bases and V by 4 bases; bases with no gene match: 8. CDR1 is SGHAT and CDR2 is FQNNGV in the germline V gene. The CDR3 nucleotides read TGTGCCAGCAGCTCAAGACAGGGCTTCCCTGGGGCCAACGTCCTGACTTTC. It encodes CASSSRQGFPGANVLTF.

This clonotype was recorded a few times. The genes are TRBV29-1 and TRBJ2-1; 9 nucleotides align to TRBD2. This CDR3 region has 18 residues. Germline values: CDR1 SQVTM, CDR2 ANQGSEA. Trimming at V came to 4 bases and at J to 2 bases, leaving 15 bases not matched to a gene. DNA of the CDR3: TGCAGCGTTGTAATCAGGGGTAAAGGCGGGAGGGCCTACAATGAGCAGTTCTTC. This encodes CSVVIRGKGGRAYNEQFF.

The chain couples TRBV3-1 to TRBJ1-4; D remains unclear. There are 15 residues in the CDR3. CDR1 and CDR2 (germline): LGHDT, YNNKEL (reference sequence). Trimming took off 10 bases at V and 2 bases at J, with 17 bases between the two ends. The CDR3 DNA reads as TGTGCCACCTGCCATCTTGGGCGGACTAATGAAAAACTGTTTTTT. Protein sequence: CATCHLGRTNEKLFF.

The table lists this clonotype with many counts. CDR3 residues: CASSPPPYSGANVLTF. CDR3 sequence (DNA): TGTGCCAGCAGTCCCCCTCCCTACTCTGGGGCCAACGTCCTGACTTTC. The gene calls are TRBV28 and TRBJ2-6; D is undetermined. Trimming cost V 5 bases and J 0 bases, with 11 bases left between them. The CDR3 is 16 amino acids. Germline CDR1 is MDHEN and CDR2 is SYDVKM. The full variable domain, in which reference TRBV28 and TRBJ2-6 provide the parts outside the CDR3, is DVKVTQSSRYLVKRTGEKVFLECVQDMDHENMFWYRQDPGLGLRLIYFSYDVKMKEKGDIPEGYSVSREKKERFSLILESASTNQTSMYLCASSPPPYSGANVLTFGAGSRLTVL.

The chain combines TRBV5-1 with TRBJ1-2, with D hard to call. CDR1 and CDR2 (germline): SGHRS, YFSETQ. Trimming removed 1 base from V and 7 bases from J, with 8 bases in between. The CDR3 is made up of 12 amino acids. The CDR3 coding sequence is TGCGCCAGCAGCTTGCACCAGTTTGGCTACACCTTC. This gives the protein CASSLHQFGYTF.

There are many counts of this clonotype. The chain uses TRBV6-5 and TRBJ1-2; 8 bases are a match to TRBD1. Germline CDR1 is MNHEY and CDR2 is SVGAGI. The CDR3 sequence is 14 residues long. J gave up 3 bases and V 9 bases, and 9 bases lay outside the gene matches. CDR3 region: CASVPVQGDYGYTF. The DNA of the CDR3 is TGTGCCAGTGTCCCTGTACAGGGGGACTATGGCTACACCTTC.

This clonotype was seen many times. This chain connects TRBV5-5 to TRBJ2-1; D gene ambiguous. CDR1 and CDR2 from the germline V gene are SGHKS and YYEKEE (reference sequence). V gave up 0 bases and J gave up 7 bases, with 5 bases separating them. The CDR3 contains 12 residues. As DNA, the CDR3 is TGTGCCAGCAGCTTGGTTACAAATGAGCAGTTCTTC. As protein: CASSLVTNEQFF.

This clonotype was recorded a few times. This chain joins TRBV5-1 and TRBJ2-5; TRBD1 matches 9 bases. The CDR3 runs 13 residues. V lost 4 bases, J lost 5 bases, and 3 bases stayed unmatched. The germline gives CDR1 SGHRS, CDR2 YFSETQ. The CDR3 coding sequence is TGCGCCAGCAGCAGGGACAGGGTGGAGACCCAGTACTTC. Translated, it gives CASSRDRVETQYF.

The sample holds a few counts of this clonotype. The V gene is TRBV27, the J gene TRBJ2-4; 8 positions match TRBD1. The germline gives CDR1 MNHEY, CDR2 SMNVEV (reference sequence). CDR3 length: 21 amino acids. V dropped 2 bases and J dropped 4; count of bases not matched to a gene: 22. The CDR3 is CASSLTRYPGGTGDLKNIQYF. The DNA of the CDR3 is TGTGCCAGCAGTTTAACCCGGTACCCGGGTGGGACAGGCGATCTAAAAAACATTCAGTACTTC.

This clonotype appeared a few times. V gene TRBV21-1 combines with J gene TRBJ2-7; TRBD1, the table's D call, lacks a check against the DNA. TRBV21-1 is a listed pseudogene. The CDR3 runs to 14 residues. The CDR3 sequence is CASRVRGRFYEQYF. In nucleotides, the CDR3 is TGTGCCAGCAGGGTAAGGGGGCGATTCTACGAGCAGTACTTC.

The chain links TRBV5-4 to TRBJ2-4; 7 bases map to TRBD2. Germline V gene lookup returns CDR1 SGHNT and CDR2 YYREEE (reference sequence). CDR3 length equals 16 residues. J gave up 2 bases and V 4 bases, and 9 bases lay outside the gene matches. CDR3 region: CASSSEGRESKNIQYF. Here the CDR3 DNA reads TGTGCCAGCAGCAGCGAGGGGCGGGAGTCCAAAAACATTCAGTACTTC. The full variable domain, with the rest looked up from reference TRBV5-4 and TRBJ2-4, is ETGVTQSPTHLIKTRGQQVTLRCSSQSGHNTVSWYQQALGQGPQFIFQYYREEENGRGNFPPRFSGLQFPNYSSELNVNALELDDSALYLCASSSEGRESKNIQYFGAGTRLSVL.

This clonotype was picked up a small number of times. The chain combines TRBV11-2 with TRBJ2-3; 14 bases agree with TRBD2. J lost 8 bases, V lost 5 bases, and 6 bases had no gene match. There are 15 residues in the CDR3. Germline V gene lookup returns CDR1 SGHAT and CDR2 FQNNGV. The CDR3 reads CASSEGLAGVGTQYF. The CDR3 DNA follows: TGTGCCAGCAGCGAGGGACTAGCGGGAGTCGGTACGCAGTATTTT.

This clonotype was recorded many times. V usage is TRBV12-3 or TRBV12-4 and J usage is TRBJ1-5; no firm D call. The V end lost 1 base, the J end lost 0 bases, and 10 bases lay between the germline ends. The CDR3 totals 16 residues. This CDR3 reads CASSLGQPYSNQPQHF. The CDR3 nucleotides read TGTGCCAGCAGTTTAGGGCAGCCTTATAGCAATCAGCCCCAGCATTTT.